Included here is one T cell receptor beta chain sequence, with context. With 0 bases clipped from V and 6 bases from J, the junction kept 8 bases outside the gene matches. Germline V gene sequence: CDR1 KGHSH, CDR2 LQKENI. This CDR3 contains 15 residues. This sample is drawn from a study of blood T cell repertoires in COVID-19. Study-wide background: Spain, Italy and the United States supplied samples that represented acute and convalescent COVID-19. The analysed material was cDNA or gDNA that came from T cells, B-cell-depleted T cells, or PBMCs.

Per the original methods: Amplification of reference gene primers was used by the study to estimate nucleated cell counts. Generated by immunoSEQ multiplex PCR, the TCRdb table keeps only in-frame clones and is missing some. V, J and clone size are taken as reported in that table, and D and trimming were inferred from the DNA itself. The sample has approximately 72,000 clones; around 85% are singletons. Sequences were obtained from peripheral blood. This clonotype was sampled from an elderly woman with active or convalescent COVID-19. The V and J genes are TRBV18 and TRBJ2-7, with 7 bases aligning to TRBD1. For the CDR3, the DNA is TGTGCCAGCTCACCACCGGTCAGGACAGGCGTCGAGCAGTACTTC. Its translation is CASSPPVRTGVEQYF.